This T cell receptor (beta chain) was obtained from a study of blood T cell repertoires in COVID-19. Measured with immunoSEQ multiplex PCR; TCRdb has only the in-frame clones, and not every one. The table records about 190,000 clones, about 88% of them present only once. Germline V gene data show CDR1 as GTSNPN and CDR2 as SVGIG (reference sequence). The V gene end was trimmed by 0 bases and the J gene end by 4 bases; junction bases not matched to a gene: 9. This CDR3 contains 17 residues. The source of this sequence is a middle-aged woman who had recovered from COVID-19. Input material: peripheral blood. V usage is TRBV30 and J usage is TRBJ2-1; 10 bases agree with TRBD2. The CDR3 DNA sequence: TGTGCCTGGAGTGTATCGCGGACTAGCGGCCCATACAATGAGCAGTTCTTC. Its protein is CAWSVSRTSGPYNEQFF. Full variable domain (remainder filled in from reference TRBV30 and TRBJ2-1): SQTIHQWPATLVQPVGSPLSLECTVEGTSNPNLYWYRQAAGRGLQLLFYSVGIGQISSEVPQNLSASRPQDRQFILSSKKLLLSDSGFYLCAWSVSRTSGPYNEQFFGPGTRLTVL.